This TCR beta chain is from a study of T cell responses to AZD1222 COVID-19 vaccine. Findings of the study overall: Donors skewed white British and female; clonal diversity was possibly underestimated. The number of AZD1222 recipients seropositive at baseline was only five or six.

Only one count was recorded for this clone. What it binds is not known. Trimming shortened V by 3 bases and J by 0 bases, and 8 bases separated the two germline ends. The germline V gene encodes CDR1 MNHEY and CDR2 SMNVEV (reference sequence). The length of the CDR3 is 14 residues. The data were produced by immunoSEQ multiplex PCR, yet TCRdb's version contains in-frame clones alone and is incomplete. The sample yields 130,000 or so clones, 90% to 95% seen once. The chain employs TRBV27 and TRBJ1-2; D gene unclear. The specimen comprised peripheral blood, sampled on day 0 of AZD1222 vaccination. The receptor was derived from an adult in good health. The chain's CDR3 is CASSFGRTNYGYTF. CDR3 sequence (DNA): TGTGCCAGCAGTTTCGGCAGGACTAACTATGGCTACACCTTC.